The clone carrying this T cell receptor beta chain has a single count. The data derive from a study of blood T cell dynamics during melanoma immunotherapy. Here immunoSEQ multiplex PCR was the method, and the copy in TCRdb shows in-frame clones only, minus some. This table holds around 20,000 clones, roughly 89% found once. Time point in this sample: pre-treatment baseline. Between the trimmed V and J ends, which lost 2 bases and 5 bases, there was a span of 7 bases. The CDR3 contains 13 residues. Germline V gives CDR1 LNHDA, CDR2 SQIVND (reference sequence). Sequenced material: blood, taken from a patient treated with checkpoint blockade. The V and J genes are TRBV19 and TRBJ2-1; D unresolved. The sequence derives from a human donor with melanoma. The CDR3: CASSISNHNEQFF. The CDR3, as DNA: TGTGCCAGTAGTATATCGAACCACAATGAGCAGTTCTTC.